This T cell receptor (beta chain) is from a study of T cell responses to AZD1222 COVID-19 vaccine. Study-level points and caveats: Baseline antibody screening turned up just six or seven seropositive AZD1222 recipients. Unmutated regions of variants are reportedly targeted by nearly half of spike-specific TCRs. It should be noted that donors were predominantly white British and more often female, and clonal diversity was possibly underestimated.

The CDR3 sequence is 17 residues long. Losses at the gene ends were 6 bases for V and 0 bases for J; bases not matched to a gene: 3. The germline V gene encodes CDR1 LNHDA and CDR2 SQIVND (reference sequence). TCRdb keeps only in-frame clones here, not all; method: immunoSEQ multiplex PCR. The repertoire holds some 140,000 clones, about 93% seen once, with around 5.4% in the top ten. This clone was seen only once. Its cognate antigen is unknown. The chain joins TRBV19 to TRBJ2-1; 15 nucleotides match TRBD2. Material: peripheral blood, obtained on day 0 of AZD1222 vaccination. The sequence came from an adult in good health. The CDR3 DNA reads TGTGCCAGTAGAGGGACTAGCGGGAGGTCCTCCTACAATGAGCAGTTCTTC. It encodes CASRGTSGRSSYNEQFF.